These 17 T cell receptor beta chains were sequenced from one sample in a study of human T cells and chemical hapten exposure. TCRdb re-called the RACE reads through MiXCR, storing one row per CDR3 protein. The table shows about 45,000 distinct CDR3 sequences, with about 4.1% occurring only once. Time point here: healthy volunteer bleed at 2 weeks. The study extracted total RNA from unfractionated whole blood. Sequenced: whole blood. The receptor source for this set is a human donor in good health. Some clones in this sample may be carry-over from other donors' samples.

This clonotype was recorded many times. The V gene is TRBV6-6, the J gene TRBJ2-3; D unresolved. V was clipped by 6 bases and J by 14 bases, with 21 bases between them. This CDR3 contains 13 residues. Germline CDR1 MNHNY, CDR2 SVGAGI (reference sequence). CDR3 DNA: TGTGCCAGCAGCCCTAACCCTGATGTAGACGGGTATTTT. This gives the protein CASSPNPDVDGYF.

This chain connects TRBV30 to TRBJ2-7; the D gene is possibly TRBD2 (6 bases). CDR1 is GTSNPN and CDR2 is SVGIG in the germline V gene (reference sequence). This CDR3 is 12 amino acids long. The CDR3 protein is CAVTPGAGEQYF. CDR3 DNA: TGTGCAGTAACTCCGGGAGCTGGGGAGCAGTACTTC.

In its sample, this clonotype was seen many times. The rearrangement links TRBV3-1 to TRBJ2-3; D possibly corresponds to TRBD1 (6 bases). V gave up 0 bases and J gave up 5 bases, with 6 bases separating them. This CDR3 is 13 amino acids long. CDR1 is LGHDT and CDR2 is YNNKEL in the germline V gene (reference sequence). CDR3 protein: CASSQDRGDTQYF. The CDR3, as DNA: TGTGCCAGCAGCCAAGACAGGGGAGATACGCAGTATTTT.

This clonotype was recorded many times. The J gene is TRBJ1-4, the V gene TRBV12-3 or TRBV12-4, with TRBD1 identical over 9 bases. Trimming at V came to 5 bases and at J to 10 bases, leaving 11 bases not matched to a gene. The CDR3 loop spans 15 amino acids. The CDR3 spells CASSPVTGGSGKLFF. In DNA, the CDR3 is TGTGCCAGCAGTCCCGTCACAGGGGGCTCGGGAAAACTGTTTTTT.

This clonotype has a count of ten or more. V is TRBV2 and J is TRBJ2-7; D uncertain. This CDR3 is built from 12 residues. Trimming took off 7 bases at V and 4 bases at J, with 11 bases between the two ends. Germline V gene lookup returns CDR1 SNHLY and CDR2 FYNNEI. CDR3 nucleotide sequence: TGTGCCAGCACCGGGTCCCCTTACGAGCAGTACTTC. It specifies CASTGSPYEQYF.

The gene calls are TRBV29-1 and TRBJ1-1; D unresolved. Trimming pared 0 bases from V and 4 bases from J, leaving 18 bases between. Germline V lookup: CDR1 SQVTM, CDR2 ANQGSEA. This CDR3 contains 16 residues. The CDR3 nucleotides are TGCAGCGTTGAAGATACGGGCTTCTCTTTGGGCACTGAAGCTTTCTTT. The encoded protein is CSVEDTGFSLGTEAFF. The complete variable domain, with remaining parts taken from reference TRBV29-1 and TRBJ1-1, reads SAVISQKPSRDICQRGTSLTIQCQVDSQVTMMFWYRQQPGQSLTLIATANQGSEATYESGFVIDKFPISRPNLTFSTLTVSNMSPEDSSIYLCSVEDTGFSLGTEAFFGQGTRLTVV.

Of note for this clonotype: One end of the junction varies from germline; a read error may be responsible. The chain uses TRBV5-1 and TRBJ2-5; 11 bases map to TRBD2. Germline V gene sequence: CDR1 SGHRS, CDR2 YFSETQ. The CDR3 extends over 15 amino acids. CDR3 coding DNA: TGCGCCAGCAGGTTGGAGCCGACTAGCGGGGTTACCCAGTACTTC. It specifies CASRLEPTSGVTQYF.

Many counts were recorded for this clonotype. This rearrangement joins TRBV20-1 to TRBJ2-5, with 10 bases aligning to TRBD2. The CDR3 runs 16 residues. Trimming removed 0 bases from V and 4 bases from J; junction bases left unmatched: 8. CDR1 and CDR2 from the germline V gene are DFQATT and SNEGSKA (reference sequence). The CDR3 bases are TGCAGTGCTAGAGATCTTTTTAGCGGGAGGCCAGAGACCCAGTACTTC. The encoded protein is CSARDLFSGRPETQYF.

This clonotype has more than one count but fewer than ten. CDR3 nucleotide sequence: TGTGCCAGTCTCAAGGGGGGGGGTGAGCAGTTCTTC. Its protein product is CASLKGGGEQFF. The V call is TRBV11-1, the J call TRBJ2-1; the D gene is possibly TRBD2 (7 bases). V was clipped by 9 bases and J by 9 bases, with 15 bases between them. This CDR3 has 12 amino acids. Germline assignment: CDR1 SGHAT and CDR2 FQDESV (reference sequence).

This chain connects TRBV25-1 to TRBJ2-3; 12 positions agree with TRBD2. The germline V gene encodes CDR1 MGHDK and CDR2 SYGVNS. The trim removed 5 bases at V and 0 bases at J, leaving 18 bases unmatched. There are 21 residues in the CDR3. In DNA form, the CDR3 reads TGTGCCAGCAGTCCCTACCCCCGGGCTAGCGGGAGGGAAACTAGCACAGATACGCAGTATTTT. This gives the protein CASSPYPRASGRETSTDTQYF.

A note on this clonotype: With a much larger clone just one base away, this may be a read error. The rearrangement uses TRBV19 and TRBJ2-3; 7 positions match TRBD2. The CDR3 length is 15 residues. Germline CDR1 and CDR2: LNHDA and SQIVND (reference sequence). The V gene end was trimmed by 1 base and the J gene end by 11 bases; junction bases not matched to a gene: 12. The CDR3 reads CASSIVGTNGGRQYF. DNA of the CDR3: TGTGCCAGTAGTATAGTCGGGACTAATGGCGGGAGGCAGTATTTT.

At least ten counts were recorded for this clonotype. The CDR3 loop is CASSPPGKGMNTEAFF. CDR3 nucleotides: TGTGCCAGCTCACCACCTGGGAAAGGCATGAACACTGAAGCTTTCTTT. The rearrangement uses TRBV18 and TRBJ1-1; unclear D gene. Germline V gene lookup returns CDR1 KGHSH and CDR2 LQKENI. This CDR3 is built from 16 residues. Trimming left V 0 bases short and J 0 bases short, with 11 bases between.

This clonotype was counted at least ten times. This chain links TRBV7-6 with TRBJ2-3, with 7 bases fitting TRBD1. Trimming cost V 1 base and J 4 bases; bases outside gene matches: 8. The CDR3 runs 16 residues. Germline V gene data show CDR1 as SGHVS and CDR2 as FNYEAQ. The CDR3 reads CASSLVIKGAADTQYF. The CDR3 DNA reads as TGTGCCAGCAGCTTAGTTATCAAGGGGGCGGCAGATACGCAGTATTTT. Variable domain in full (rest from reference TRBV7-6 and TRBJ2-3): GAGVSQSPRYKVTKRGQDVALRCDPISGHVSLYWYRQALGQGPEFLTYFNYEAQQDKSGLPNDRFSAERPEGSISTLTIQRTEQRDSAMYRCASSLVIKGAADTQYFGPGTRLTVL.

This clonotype was seen more than once but under ten times. This sequence joins TRBV28 and TRBJ2-7; 10 bases align to TRBD1. V lost 5 bases and J lost 3; bases outside the gene matches: 10. The CDR3 is made up of 16 amino acids. The germline V gene has CDR1 MDHEN and CDR2 SYDVKM. CDR3 region: CASSPYEDRGYYEQYF. CDR3 sequence (DNA): TGTGCCAGCAGTCCTTACGAGGACAGGGGGTACTACGAGCAGTACTTC. Variable domain in full (rest from reference TRBV28 and TRBJ2-7): DVKVTQSSRYLVKRTGEKVFLECVQDMDHENMFWYRQDPGLGLRLIYFSYDVKMKEKGDIPEGYSVSREKKERFSLILESASTNQTSMYLCASSPYEDRGYYEQYFGPGTRLTVT.

The V and J genes are TRBV20-1 and TRBJ2-5; 7 positions agree with TRBD1. V lost 4 bases to trimming and J lost 5 bases; unmatched junction nucleotides: 10. Looked up from germline, CDR1 is DFQATT and CDR2 is SNEGSKA (reference sequence). This CDR3 has 14 amino acids. The CDR3 DNA reads as TGCAGTGCTAAAGAAGGAGGCAGGGGGGAGACCCAGTACTTC. Protein product: CSAKEGGRGETQYF.

This clonotype was seen ten or more times. The V call is TRBV2, the J call TRBJ1-5; D is uncertain. Germline V CDR1 and CDR2: SNHLY, FYNNEI. With 6 bases removed from V and 2 bases from J, the gap between germline ends came to 11 bases. The CDR3 length is 14 residues. The CDR3 here is CASSSLTGNQPQHF. CDR3 coding DNA: TGTGCCAGCAGCTCTTTAACGGGCAATCAGCCCCAGCATTTT.

This chain uses TRBV12-3 or TRBV12-4 with TRBJ2-2; D may be TRBD1 (6 bases). The CDR3 extends over 16 amino acids. V lost 4 bases to trimming and J lost 7 bases, with 19 bases between them. The CDR3 sequence is CASSSLQGNGVGELFF. The DNA of the CDR3 is TGTGCCAGCAGTTCACTTCAGGGGAATGGGGTCGGGGAGCTGTTTTTT.